This TCR beta chain was recovered during a study of CD8 T cells in ankylosing spondylitis. With respect to this clonotype: Its cognate antigen is unknown.

With V trimmed by 6 bases and J by 6 bases, 3 bases remained unmatched. The CDR3 has 13 residues. TCRdb analysed the 5' RACE reads with MiXCR anew, one entry per CDR3 protein. This sample has a few hundred thousand distinct CDR3 sequences, with 20% to 25% found just once. Overall study findings and caveats: Blood of patients with ankylosing spondylitis appeared to be characterized by a TCR beta motif of about 8 highly homologous variants.

The sample comprised blood, either unsorted or a sorted T cell fraction (not recorded which). The rearrangement links TRBV12-3 or TRBV12-4 to TRBJ2-2; 8 bases are shared with TRBD1. The TCR was taken from a male donor with ankylosing spondylitis. The CDR3: CASSRGQAGELFF. CDR3 DNA sequence: TGTGCCAGCAGCCGGGGACAGGCCGGGGAGCTGTTTTTT.